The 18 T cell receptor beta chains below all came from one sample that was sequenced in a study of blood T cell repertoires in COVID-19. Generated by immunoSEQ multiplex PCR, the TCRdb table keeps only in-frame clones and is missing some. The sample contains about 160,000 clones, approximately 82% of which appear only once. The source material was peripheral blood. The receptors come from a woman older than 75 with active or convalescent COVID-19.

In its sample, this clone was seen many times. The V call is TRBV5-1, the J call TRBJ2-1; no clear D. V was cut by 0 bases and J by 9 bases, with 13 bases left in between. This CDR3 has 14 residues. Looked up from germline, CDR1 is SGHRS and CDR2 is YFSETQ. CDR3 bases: TGCGCCAGCAGCTTGGGTACAGTATTATCTGAGCAGTTCTTC. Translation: CASSLGTVLSEQFF.

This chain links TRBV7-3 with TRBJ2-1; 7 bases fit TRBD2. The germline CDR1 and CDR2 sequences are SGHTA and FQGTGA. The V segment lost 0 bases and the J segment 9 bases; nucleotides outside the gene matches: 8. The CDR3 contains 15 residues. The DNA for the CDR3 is TGTGCCAGCAGCTTAACGCCGACTAGCTTTGGTGAGCAGTTCTTC. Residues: CASSLTPTSFGEQFF.

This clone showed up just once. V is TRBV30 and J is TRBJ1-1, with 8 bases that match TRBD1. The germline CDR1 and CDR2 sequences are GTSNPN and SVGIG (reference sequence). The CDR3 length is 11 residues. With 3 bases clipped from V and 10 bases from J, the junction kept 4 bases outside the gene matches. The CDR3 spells CAWRGQDLAFF. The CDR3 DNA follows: TGTGCCTGGAGGGGACAGGATTTAGCTTTCTTT.

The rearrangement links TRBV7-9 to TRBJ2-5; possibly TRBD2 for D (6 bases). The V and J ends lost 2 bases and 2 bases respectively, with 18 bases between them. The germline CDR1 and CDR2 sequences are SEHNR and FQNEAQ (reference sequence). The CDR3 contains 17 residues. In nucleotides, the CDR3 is TGTGCCAGCAGCTTACACGGACTCAGGAGGGCACAAGAGACCCAGTACTTC. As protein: CASSLHGLRRAQETQYF.

CDR3 sequence: CASSLQMNTEAFF. In DNA, the CDR3 is TGCGCCAGCAGTTTACAAATGAACACTGAAGCTTTCTTT. The rearrangement joins TRBV5-1 to TRBJ1-1; no reliable D call. Trimming left V 5 bases short and J 0 bases short, with 8 bases between. The CDR3 has 13 residues. From germline, CDR1 is SGHRS and CDR2 YFSETQ.

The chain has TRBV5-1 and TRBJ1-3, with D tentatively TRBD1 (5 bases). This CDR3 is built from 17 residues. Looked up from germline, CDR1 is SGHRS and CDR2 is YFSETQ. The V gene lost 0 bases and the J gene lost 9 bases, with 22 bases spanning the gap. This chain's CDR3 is CASSLEGYPQDPSTIYF. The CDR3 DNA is TGCGCCAGCAGCTTGGAAGGGTATCCACAGGACCCCTCCACCATATATTTT.

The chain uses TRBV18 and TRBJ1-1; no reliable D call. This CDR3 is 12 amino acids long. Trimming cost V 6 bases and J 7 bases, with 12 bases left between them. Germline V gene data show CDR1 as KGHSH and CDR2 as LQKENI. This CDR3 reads CASSPNRDEAFF. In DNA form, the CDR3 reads TGTGCCAGCTCCCCAAACAGAGATGAAGCTTTCTTT.

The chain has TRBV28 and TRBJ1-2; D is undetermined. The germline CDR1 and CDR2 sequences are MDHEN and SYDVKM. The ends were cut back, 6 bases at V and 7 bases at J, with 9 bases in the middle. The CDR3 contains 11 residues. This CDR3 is CASSLGGGYTF. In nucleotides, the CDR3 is TGTGCCAGCAGCCTCGGTGGTGGCTACACCTTC.

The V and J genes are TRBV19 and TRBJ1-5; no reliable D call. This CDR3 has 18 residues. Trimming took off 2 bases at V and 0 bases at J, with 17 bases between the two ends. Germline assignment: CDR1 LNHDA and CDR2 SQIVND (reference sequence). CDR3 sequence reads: CASSITHSRDYSNQPQHF. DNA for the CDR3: TGTGCCAGTAGTATAACCCACTCCCGAGATTATAGCAATCAGCCCCAGCATTTT.

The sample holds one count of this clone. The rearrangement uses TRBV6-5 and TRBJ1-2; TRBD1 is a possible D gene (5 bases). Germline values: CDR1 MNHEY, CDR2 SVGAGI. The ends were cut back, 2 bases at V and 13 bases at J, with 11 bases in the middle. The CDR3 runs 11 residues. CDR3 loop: CASSYRGWRTF. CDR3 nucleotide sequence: TGTGCCAGCAGTTACAGGGGATGGCGCACCTTC.

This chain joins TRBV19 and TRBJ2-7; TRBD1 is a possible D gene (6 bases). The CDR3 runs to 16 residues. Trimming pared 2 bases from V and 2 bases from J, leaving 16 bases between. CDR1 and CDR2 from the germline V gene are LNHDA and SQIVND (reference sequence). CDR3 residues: CASSITNRVPTYEQYF. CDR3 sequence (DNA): TGTGCCAGTAGTATAACGAACAGGGTCCCAACCTACGAGCAGTACTTC.

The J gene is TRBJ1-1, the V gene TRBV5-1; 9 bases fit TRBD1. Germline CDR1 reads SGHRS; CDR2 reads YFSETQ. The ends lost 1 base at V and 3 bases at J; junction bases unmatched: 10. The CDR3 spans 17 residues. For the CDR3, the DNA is TGCGCCAGCAGCTTGAGGGGGACAGGGTACGGGTACACTGAAGCTTTCTTT. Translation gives CASSLRGTGYGYTEAFF.

The CDR3 region is CASSQEGADYGYTF. CDR3 sequence (DNA): TGTGCCAGCAGTCAGGAGGGGGCCGACTATGGCTACACCTTC. The chain is built from TRBV2 and TRBJ1-2; 7 bases align to TRBD1. Germline V CDR1 and CDR2: SNHLY, FYNNEI. This CDR3 has 14 residues. The junction had 6 bases not matched to a gene; V was cut back by 5 bases and J by 3 bases.

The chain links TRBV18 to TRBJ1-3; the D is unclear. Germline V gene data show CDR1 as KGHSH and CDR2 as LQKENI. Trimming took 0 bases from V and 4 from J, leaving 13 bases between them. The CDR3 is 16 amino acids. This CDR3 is CASSPPHGSGGNTIYF. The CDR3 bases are TGTGCCAGCTCACCACCGCATGGGTCGGGAGGAAACACCATATATTTT.

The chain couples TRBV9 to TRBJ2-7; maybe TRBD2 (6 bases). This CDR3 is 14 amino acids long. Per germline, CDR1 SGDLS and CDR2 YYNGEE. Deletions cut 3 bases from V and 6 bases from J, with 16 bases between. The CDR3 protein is CASSARGLVGEQYF. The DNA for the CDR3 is TGTGCCAGCAGCGCTCGGGGACTCGTGGGCGAGCAGTACTTC. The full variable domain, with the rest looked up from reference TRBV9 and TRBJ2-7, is DSGVTQTPKHLITATGQRVTLRCSPRSGDLSVYWYQQSLDQGLQFLIQYYNGEERAKGNILERFSAQQFPDLHSELNLSSLELGDSALYFCASSARGLVGEQYFGPGTRLTVT.

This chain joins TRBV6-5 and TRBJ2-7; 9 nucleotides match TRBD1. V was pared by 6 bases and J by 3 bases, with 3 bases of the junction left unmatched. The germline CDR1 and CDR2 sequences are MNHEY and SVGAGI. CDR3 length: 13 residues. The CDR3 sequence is CASSLGQGYEQYF. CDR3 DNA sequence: TGTGCCAGCAGCCTGGGACAGGGCTACGAGCAGTACTTC.

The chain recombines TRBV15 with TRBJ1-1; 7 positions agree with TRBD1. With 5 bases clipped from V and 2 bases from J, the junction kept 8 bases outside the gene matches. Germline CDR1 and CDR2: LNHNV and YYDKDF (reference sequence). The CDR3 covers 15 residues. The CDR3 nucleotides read TGTGCCACCAGCGTTGAAGGGGGCGGAAACACTGAAGCTTTCTTT. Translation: CATSVEGGGNTEAFF. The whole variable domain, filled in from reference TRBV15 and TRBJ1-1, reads DAMVIQNPRYQVTQFGKPVTLSCSQTLNHNVMYWYQQKSSQAPKLLFHYYDKDFNNEADTPDNFQSRRPNTSFCFLDIRSPGLGDTAMYLCATSVEGGGNTEAFFGQGTRLTVV.

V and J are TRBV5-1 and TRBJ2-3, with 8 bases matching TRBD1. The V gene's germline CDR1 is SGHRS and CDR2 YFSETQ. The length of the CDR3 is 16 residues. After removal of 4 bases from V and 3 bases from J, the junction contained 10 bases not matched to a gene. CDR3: CASSPLRGRRTDTQYF. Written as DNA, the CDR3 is TGCGCCAGCAGCCCTCTCAGGGGGCGCAGGACAGATACGCAGTATTTT.